This T cell receptor beta chain stems from a study of T cell repertoires in cytomegalovirus infection. Study-level information: HLA-B-restricted CMV epitopes that are well studied, plus recently identified HLA-C-restricted ones, were used by the study. An indication of both CMV infection and matching HLA type came from public TCR beta signatures.

Worth noting for this clonotype: What it recognizes is unknown.

TCRdb independently ran MiXCR on the reads; one entry per CDR3 protein. Of under 90,000 distinct CDR3 sequences detected, around 49% appear once; the ten largest clones hold approximately 95%. Germline trimming cut 6 bases from V and 1 base from J; bases unmatched to any gene: 3. CDR3 length: 17 residues. From germline, CDR1 is SGHVS and CDR2 FQNEAQ. General study results and limits: CMV-specific TCR beta clonotypes restricted by HLA-C dominated the ex vivo response. Cumulated frequencies of public TCR beta families served to identify carriers of CMV plus the relevant HLA.

V and J are TRBV7-8 and TRBJ2-2; 15 bases line up with TRBD2. The sample consisted of CD8+ T cells from cultured PBMCs, taken from culture after CMV antigen stimulation. The clonotype was recovered from a human donor in good health (CMV status not recorded). Some clones in this sample may be carry-over from other donors' samples. CDR3 region: CASSWTSGGENTGELFF. CDR3 nucleotides: TGTGCCAGCAGTTGGACTAGCGGGGGGGAGAACACCGGGGAGCTGTTTTTT.